Shown below are 17 T cell receptor beta chains from a single sample sequenced in a study of blood T cell repertoires in COVID-19. Assay used: immunoSEQ multiplex PCR; TCRdb lists only in-frame clones, some missing. The sample has about 59,000 clones, around nine tenths seen once. Sequencing input: peripheral blood. Source of these receptors: a man older than 75 with acute or convalescent COVID-19.

The V gene is TRBV9, the J gene TRBJ2-1; D remains ambiguous. V lost 0 bases and J lost 0, with 7 bases in between. This CDR3 spans 15 amino acids. The germline gives CDR1 SGDLS, CDR2 YYNGEE. In nucleotides, the CDR3 is TGTGCCAGCAGCGTAGAATCGAGCTCCTACAATGAGCAGTTCTTC. Translation gives CASSVESSSYNEQFF.

This clone has a handful of counts. V gene TRBV6-5 combines with J gene TRBJ2-2; a weak D match, TRBD1 (5 bases). From germline, CDR1 is MNHEY and CDR2 SVGAGI. This CDR3 spans 15 amino acids. Trimming left V 2 bases short and J 6 bases short, with 13 bases between. In nucleotides, the CDR3 is TGTGCCAGCAGTTACGGGAACAGGAGCCCCGGGGAGCTGTTTTTT. Translated: CASSYGNRSPGELFF.

J is TRBJ1-6 and V is TRBV3-1 (or the pseudogene TRBV3-2); D gene unclear. Germline V CDR1 and CDR2: LGHDT, YNNKEL (reference sequence). The CDR3 spans 15 residues. Trimming took off 0 bases at V and 6 bases at J, with 9 bases between the two ends. CDR3: CASSQDLNFNSPLHF. The CDR3 bases are TGTGCCAGCAGCCAAGATCTTAACTTTAATTCACCCCTCCACTTT.

This rearrangement joins TRBV30 to TRBJ1-6; D may be TRBD1 (6 bases). This CDR3 spans 16 amino acids. The V gene lost 2 bases and the J gene lost 9 bases, with 20 bases spanning the gap. Germline CDR1 is GTSNPN and CDR2 is SVGIG (reference sequence). CDR3: CAWSRTGKVAGSPLHF. The CDR3 DNA reads TGTGCCTGGAGTAGAACAGGGAAGGTCGCAGGTTCACCCCTCCACTTT.

This clone was seen only once. The chain links TRBV19 to TRBJ1-5, with 7 bases matching TRBD1. The V gene's germline CDR1 is LNHDA and CDR2 SQIVND (reference sequence). This CDR3 region has 15 residues. J gave up 1 base and V 7 bases, and 7 bases lay outside the gene matches. The CDR3 protein is CASMFRGVSNQPQHF. The DNA of the CDR3 is TGTGCCAGTATGTTCAGGGGGGTGAGCAATCAGCCCCAGCATTTT.

Note on this clone: At one boundary the junction diverges from the germline segment, which might be a read error. The genes are TRBV18 and TRBJ1-6; 7 bases are a match to TRBD1. Per germline, CDR1 KGHSH and CDR2 LQKENI. This CDR3 has 16 residues. CDR3 region: CASSTRQGVDNSPLHF. The CDR3 nucleotides are TGTGCCAGCTCAACCCGACAGGGAGTTGATAACTCACCCCTCCACTTT.

The rearrangement joins TRBV6-2 or TRBV6-3 to TRBJ1-5; 7 bases are shared with TRBD1. The CDR3 extends over 15 amino acids. V trimming: 5 bases; J trimming: 3 bases; junction bases outside the gene matches: 7. The germline gives CDR1 MNHEY, CDR2 SVGEGT. CDR3 sequence: CASSAIGTVNQPQHF. The CDR3 DNA is TGTGCCAGCAGTGCGATCGGGACAGTCAATCAGCCCCAGCATTTT.

The rearrangement joins TRBV14 to TRBJ1-2, with TRBD1 identical over 7 bases. V lost 4 bases and J lost 6; bases outside the gene matches: 8. Looked up from germline, CDR1 is SGHDN and CDR2 is FVKESK. This CDR3 spans 14 amino acids. CDR3 sequence (DNA): TGTGCCAGCAGCCCCGACAGGGTGAGGGATGGCTACACCTTC. It is translated as CASSPDRVRDGYTF.

Judged by abundance, this clone is medium-sized (0.01 to 0.1%). The chain has TRBV9 and TRBJ2-2, with 7 bases aligning to TRBD2. This CDR3 is built from 17 residues. Losses at the gene ends were 4 bases for V and 2 bases for J; bases not matched to a gene: 11. The germline gives CDR1 SGDLS, CDR2 YYNGEE. The CDR3 DNA reads TGTGCCAGCAGCTTCTACGGAGCGGGGACTAACACCGGGGAGCTGTTTTTT. Protein product: CASSFYGAGTNTGELFF.

CDR3 protein: CASSLDSDTDTQYF. In DNA form, the CDR3 reads TGTGCCAGCAGCTTAGACAGTGACACAGATACGCAGTATTTT. The rearrangement links TRBV7-9 to TRBJ2-3; D ambiguous. Germline V gives CDR1 SEHNR, CDR2 FQNEAQ (reference sequence). V lost 1 base to trimming and J lost 2 bases, with 7 bases between them. This CDR3 has 14 residues.

As for this clone: The junction does not match germline at one end; this may be a read error. V gene TRBV2 combines with J gene TRBJ2-5; 7 bases are a match to TRBD2. The CDR3 length is 14 residues. CDR1 SNHLY and CDR2 FYNNEI come from the germline V gene. The chain's CDR3 is CASREGLGQETQYF. For the CDR3, the DNA is TGTGCCAGCAGGGAAGGACTAGGACAAGAGACCCAGTACTTC.

V is TRBV5-6 and J is TRBJ2-3; 7 bases fit TRBD2. Per the germline V gene, CDR1 is SGHDT and CDR2 is YYEEEE. Trimming removed 6 bases from V and 4 bases from J; junction bases left unmatched: 11. There are 15 residues in the CDR3. The CDR3 sequence: CASTPRLADADTQYF. The CDR3 region has the DNA TGTGCCAGCACCCCCCGGCTAGCGGACGCAGATACGCAGTATTTT.

The chain is built from TRBV6-5 and TRBJ1-5; 7 bases map to TRBD1. Germline V gene data show CDR1 as MNHEY and CDR2 as SVGAGI. Germline trimming cut 5 bases from V and 5 bases from J; bases unmatched to any gene: 6. The CDR3 is 14 amino acids. For the CDR3, the DNA is TGTGCCAGCAGTAATCGACAGGGCTATCAGCCCCAGCATTTT. Translated: CASSNRQGYQPQHF.

This CDR3 is CASSQGTGDYGYTF. The DNA of the CDR3 is TGTGCCAGCAGCCAGGGGACAGGGGACTATGGCTACACCTTC. The V call is TRBV28, the J call TRBJ1-2; TRBD1 aligns across 10 bases. This CDR3 comprises 14 residues. Trimming took 6 bases from V and 3 from J; bases not matched to a gene: 4. CDR1 and CDR2 from the germline V gene are MDHEN and SYDVKM.

J is TRBJ2-1 and V is TRBV5-1, with D unresolved. Trimming took off 1 base at V and 0 bases at J, with 8 bases between the two ends. The CDR3 has 15 amino acids. CDR1 and CDR2 (germline): SGHRS, YFSETQ. CDR3 sequence (DNA): TGCGCCAGCAGCTTGTTCGAGAGCTCCTACAATGAGCAGTTCTTC. It encodes CASSLFESSYNEQFF.

The V call is TRBV7-2, the J call TRBJ1-2, with 7 bases aligning to TRBD1. The CDR3 length is 16 residues. J was trimmed by 8 bases and V by 4 bases; bases with no gene match: 16. Germline assignment: CDR1 SGHTA and CDR2 FQGNSA. As DNA, the CDR3 is TGTGCCAGCAGCTCCCCCCCCCACAAGACAGGGAGAGGCTACACCTTC. Translated, it gives CASSSPPHKTGRGYTF.

The genes are TRBV6-2 or TRBV6-3 and TRBJ2-5, with 12 nucleotides matching TRBD1. V lost 5 bases and J lost 5; bases outside the gene matches: 6. This CDR3 has 15 residues. Germline-derived CDR1 and CDR2 are MNHEY and SVGEGT. CDR3 sequence (DNA): TGTGCCAGCAGTATACCGGGACAGGGGGCCGAGACCCAGTACTTC. Protein sequence: CASSIPGQGAETQYF.